Below are 10 T cell receptor beta chains sequenced from a single sample in a study of blood T cell repertoires in COVID-19. TCRdb's copy holds only in-frame clones and misses some; the assay was immunoSEQ multiplex PCR. The profile covers some 57,000 clones, with around 90% appearing a single time and more than 0.8% taken by the ten largest. The sequenced material came from peripheral blood. The receptors shown here come from a man between 65 and 79 years old with acute or convalescent COVID-19.

The chain joins TRBV19 to TRBJ1-2; D remains unclear. Germline V gives CDR1 LNHDA, CDR2 SQIVND (reference sequence). The germline V and J ends were trimmed by 7 bases and 3 bases, with 12 bases remaining between them. This CDR3 spans 13 amino acids. The CDR3 protein is CASNRGRDYGYTF. The CDR3 coding sequence is TGTGCCAGTAATCGGGGAAGGGACTATGGCTACACCTTC.

V usage is TRBV6-1 and J usage is TRBJ2-5; 14 bases are shared with TRBD2. The CDR3 spans 17 residues. After removal of 2 bases from V and 6 bases from J, the junction contained 8 bases not matched to a gene. Germline V gene lookup returns CDR1 MNHNS and CDR2 SASEGT. For the CDR3, the DNA is TGTGCCAGCAGTGAATTGGGGACTAGCGGGAGCCTAAAGACCCAGTACTTC. Its translation: CASSELGTSGSLKTQYF.

This rearrangement joins TRBV5-5 to TRBJ2-6, with TRBD2 as a possible D gene (6 bases). This CDR3 comprises 16 residues. V was clipped by 1 base and J by 2 bases, with 10 bases between them. CDR1 and CDR2 from the germline V gene are SGHKS and YYEKEE (reference sequence). CDR3 sequence reads: CASSLMGGAGANVLTF. CDR3 DNA: TGTGCCAGCAGCTTGATGGGCGGGGCTGGGGCCAACGTCCTGACTTTC.

The CDR3 is CASSISRGWYGYTF. In DNA form, the CDR3 reads TGTGCCAGTAGTATTTCAAGAGGCTGGTATGGCTACACCTTC. The V call is TRBV19, the J call TRBJ1-2; D ambiguous. V was clipped by 3 bases and J by 5 bases, with 13 bases between them. Germline V gene sequence: CDR1 LNHDA, CDR2 SQIVND (reference sequence). The length of the CDR3 is 14 residues. The whole variable domain, remainder taken from reference TRBV19 and TRBJ1-2, is DGGITQSPKYLFRKEGQNVTLSCEQNLNHDAMYWYRQDPGQGLRLIYYSQIVNDFQKGDIAEGYSVSREKKESFPLTVTSAQKNPTAFYLCASSISRGWYGYTFGSGTRLTVV.

About this clone: Other DNA sequences in the sample encode the same CDR3. V is TRBV5-1 and J is TRBJ2-3, with 9 bases aligning to TRBD2. The germline V gene encodes CDR1 SGHRS and CDR2 YFSETQ. This CDR3 has 15 residues. V shed 0 bases and J 1 base; nucleotides not matched to a gene: 0. The CDR3 reads CASSLGTSGTDTQYF. CDR3 sequence (DNA): TGCGCCAGCAGCTTGGGGACTAGCGGCACAGATACGCAGTATTTT.

V usage is TRBV6-2 or TRBV6-3 and J usage is TRBJ2-4; D is undetermined. Germline V gene sequence: CDR1 MNHEY, CDR2 SVGEGT. The CDR3 has 13 amino acids. Trimming removed 2 bases from V and 3 bases from J, with 5 bases in between. CDR3 sequence: CASSYVIKNIQYF. The CDR3 DNA sequence: TGTGCCAGCAGTTACGTTATCAAAAACATTCAGTACTTC.

The V gene is TRBV19, the J gene TRBJ1-5; a weak D match, TRBD1 (6 bases). V lost 5 bases and J lost 7, with 21 bases in between. The CDR3 is 16 residues long. From germline, CDR1 is LNHDA and CDR2 SQIVND (reference sequence). The CDR3 loop is CASSPILQGSGQPQHF. DNA of the CDR3: TGTGCCAGTAGTCCCATTCTACAGGGATCAGGACAGCCCCAGCATTTT.

This chain uses TRBV7-9 with TRBJ1-1; 8 bases match TRBD1. The V and J ends lost 4 bases and 5 bases, in that order; junction bases with no gene match: 18. CDR1 and CDR2 from the germline V gene are SEHNR and FQNEAQ (reference sequence). The CDR3 loop spans 18 amino acids. CDR3 nucleotide sequence: TGTGCCAGCAGCTCCACTCCGACAGGGGCAATAAGAAGGACTGAAGCTTTCTTT. Its protein product is CASSSTPTGAIRRTEAFF.

The genes are TRBV6-5 and TRBJ1-1, with 7 bases fitting TRBD1. This CDR3 is built from 13 residues. The germline gives CDR1 MNHEY, CDR2 SVGAGI. V shed 8 bases, J shed 3 bases, and the junction held 6 bases outside the gene matches. CDR3 in amino acids: CASQGTVYTEAFF. The CDR3 DNA sequence: TGTGCCAGCCAAGGGACAGTCTACACTGAAGCTTTCTTT.

V and J are TRBV6-6 and TRBJ1-6; 8 bases fit TRBD1. The CDR3 consists of 16 residues. Germline CDR1 reads MNHNY; CDR2 reads SVGAGI (reference sequence). V shed 4 bases and J 7 bases; nucleotides not matched to a gene: 9. The CDR3 sequence: CASSSRDRSTNSPLHF. In DNA, the CDR3 is TGTGCCAGCAGTTCCCGGGACAGGAGCACGAATTCACCCCTCCACTTT.